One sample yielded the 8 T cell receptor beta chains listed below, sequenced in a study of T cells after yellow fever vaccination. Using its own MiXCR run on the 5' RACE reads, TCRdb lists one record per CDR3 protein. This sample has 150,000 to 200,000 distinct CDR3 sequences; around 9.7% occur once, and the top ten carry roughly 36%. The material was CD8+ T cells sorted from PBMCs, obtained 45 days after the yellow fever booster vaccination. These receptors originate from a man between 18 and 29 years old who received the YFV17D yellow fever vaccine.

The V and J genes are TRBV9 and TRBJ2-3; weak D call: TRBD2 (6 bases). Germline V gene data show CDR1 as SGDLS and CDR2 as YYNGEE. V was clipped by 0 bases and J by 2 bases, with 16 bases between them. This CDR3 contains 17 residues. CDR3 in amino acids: CASSVEGRGGYTDTQYF. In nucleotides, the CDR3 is TGTGCCAGCAGCGTAGAAGGCCGTGGGGGGTACACAGATACGCAGTATTTT.

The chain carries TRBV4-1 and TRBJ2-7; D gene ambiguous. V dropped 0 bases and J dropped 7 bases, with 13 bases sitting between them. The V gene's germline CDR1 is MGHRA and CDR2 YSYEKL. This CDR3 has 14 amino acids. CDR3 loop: CASSQESLVGEQYV. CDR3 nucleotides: TGCGCCAGCAGCCAAGAGAGTCTCGTTGGGGAGCAGTACGTC.

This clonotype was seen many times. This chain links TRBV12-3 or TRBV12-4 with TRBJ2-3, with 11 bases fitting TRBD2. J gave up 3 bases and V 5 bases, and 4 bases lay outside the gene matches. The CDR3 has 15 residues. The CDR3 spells CASSGGTSGTDTQYF. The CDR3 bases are TGTGCCAGCAGTGGGGGGACTAGCGGAACAGATACGCAGTATTTT.

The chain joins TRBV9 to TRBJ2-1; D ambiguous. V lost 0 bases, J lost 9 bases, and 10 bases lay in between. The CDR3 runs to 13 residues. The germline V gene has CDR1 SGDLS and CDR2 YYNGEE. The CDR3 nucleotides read TGTGCCAGCAGCGTAGGATCCTTCGGTGAGCAGTTCTTC. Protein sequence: CASSVGSFGEQFF.

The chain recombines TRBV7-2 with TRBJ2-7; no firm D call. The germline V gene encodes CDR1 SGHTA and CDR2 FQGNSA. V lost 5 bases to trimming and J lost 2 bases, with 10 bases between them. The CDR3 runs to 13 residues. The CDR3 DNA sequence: TGTGCCAGCAGCGATTACATTACCTACGAGCAGTACTTC. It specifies CASSDYITYEQYF.

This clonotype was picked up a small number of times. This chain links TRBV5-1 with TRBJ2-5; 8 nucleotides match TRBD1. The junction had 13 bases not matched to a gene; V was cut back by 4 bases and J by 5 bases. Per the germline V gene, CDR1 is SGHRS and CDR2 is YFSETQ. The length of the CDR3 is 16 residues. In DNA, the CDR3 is TGCGCCAGCAGCCCCGGGCTCGGACAGGGTTGGGAGACCCAGTACTTC. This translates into CASSPGLGQGWETQYF.

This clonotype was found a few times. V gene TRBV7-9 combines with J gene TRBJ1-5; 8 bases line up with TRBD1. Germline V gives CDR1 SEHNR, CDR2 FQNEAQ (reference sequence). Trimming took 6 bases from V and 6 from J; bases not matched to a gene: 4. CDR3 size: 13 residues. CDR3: CASSQDRGQPQHF. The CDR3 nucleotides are TGTGCCAGCAGTCAAGACAGGGGTCAGCCCCAGCATTTT. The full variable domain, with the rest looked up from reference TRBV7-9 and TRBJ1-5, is DTGVSQNPRHKITKRGQNVTFRCDPISEHNRLYWYRQTLGQGPEFLTYFQNEAQLEKSRLLSDRFSAERPKGSFSTLEIQRTEQGDSAMYLCASSQDRGQPQHFGDGTRLSIL.

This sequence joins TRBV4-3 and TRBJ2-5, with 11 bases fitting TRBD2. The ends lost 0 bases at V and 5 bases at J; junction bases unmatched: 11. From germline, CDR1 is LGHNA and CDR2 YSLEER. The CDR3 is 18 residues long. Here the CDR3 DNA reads TGCGCCAGCAGCCAAGAACTAGCGGGGGACCCCCAGTCGGAGACCCAGTACTTC. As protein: CASSQELAGDPQSETQYF.